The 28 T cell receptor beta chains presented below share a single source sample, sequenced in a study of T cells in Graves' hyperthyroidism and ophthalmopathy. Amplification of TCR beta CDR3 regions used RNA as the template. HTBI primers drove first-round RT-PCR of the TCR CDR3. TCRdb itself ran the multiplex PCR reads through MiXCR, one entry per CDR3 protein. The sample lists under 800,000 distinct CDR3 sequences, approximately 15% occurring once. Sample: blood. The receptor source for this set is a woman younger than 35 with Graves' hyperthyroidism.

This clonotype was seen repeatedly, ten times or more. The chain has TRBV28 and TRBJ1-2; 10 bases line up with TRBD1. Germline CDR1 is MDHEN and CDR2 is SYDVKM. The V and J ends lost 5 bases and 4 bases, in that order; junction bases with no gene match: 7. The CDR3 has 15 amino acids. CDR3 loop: CASSITGTGAYGYTF. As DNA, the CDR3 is TGTGCCAGCAGTATCACCGGGACAGGGGCCTATGGCTACACCTTC.

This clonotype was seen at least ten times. This CDR3 reads CATSDLNIAGVGHNEQFF. DNA for the CDR3: TGTGCCACCAGTGACTTAAATATAGCGGGAGTCGGTCACAATGAGCAGTTCTTC. J is TRBJ2-1 and V is TRBV24-1, with 9 bases matching TRBD2. V lost 4 bases, J lost 5 bases, and 14 bases stayed unmatched. In germline, CDR1 is KGHDR, CDR2 SFDVKD. The CDR3 contains 18 residues.

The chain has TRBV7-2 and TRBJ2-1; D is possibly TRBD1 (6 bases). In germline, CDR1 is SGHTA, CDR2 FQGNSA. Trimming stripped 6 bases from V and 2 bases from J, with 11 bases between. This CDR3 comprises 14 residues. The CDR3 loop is CASSRDTTYNEQFF. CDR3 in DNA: TGTGCCAGCAGTCGGGACACCACCTACAATGAGCAGTTCTTC.

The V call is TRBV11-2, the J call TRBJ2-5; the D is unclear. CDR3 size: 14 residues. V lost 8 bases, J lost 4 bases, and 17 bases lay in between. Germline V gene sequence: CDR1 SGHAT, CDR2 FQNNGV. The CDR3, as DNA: TGTGCCAGCGGCCTCACGTGGCCCCGAGAGACCCAGTACTTC. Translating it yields CASGLTWPRETQYF.

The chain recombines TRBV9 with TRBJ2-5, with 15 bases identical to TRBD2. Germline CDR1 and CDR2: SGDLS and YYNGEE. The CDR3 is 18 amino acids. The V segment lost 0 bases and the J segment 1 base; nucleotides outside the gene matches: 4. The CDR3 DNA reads TGTGCCAGCAGCGTAGTTGGACTAGCGGGGGGGGGCCAAGAGACCCAGTACTTC. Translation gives CASSVVGLAGGGQETQYF.

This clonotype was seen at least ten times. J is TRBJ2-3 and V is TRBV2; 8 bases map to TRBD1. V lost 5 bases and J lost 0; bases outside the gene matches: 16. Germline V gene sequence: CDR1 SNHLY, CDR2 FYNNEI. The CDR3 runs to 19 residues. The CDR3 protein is CASSRDRLAAGSSTDTQYF. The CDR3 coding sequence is TGTGCCAGCAGTAGGGACAGGCTAGCAGCCGGTTCTAGCACAGATACGCAGTATTTT.

The CDR3 DNA is TGCAGCGTTGAAGGGGCACCAGCGGGAGAGACCCAGTACTTC. Translating gives CSVEGAPAGETQYF. The V gene is TRBV29-1, the J gene TRBJ2-5, with D perhaps TRBD2 (6 bases). Germline assignment: CDR1 SQVTM and CDR2 ANQGSEA. The CDR3 is 14 residues long. Trimming shortened V by 1 base and J by 4 bases, and 13 bases separated the two germline ends.

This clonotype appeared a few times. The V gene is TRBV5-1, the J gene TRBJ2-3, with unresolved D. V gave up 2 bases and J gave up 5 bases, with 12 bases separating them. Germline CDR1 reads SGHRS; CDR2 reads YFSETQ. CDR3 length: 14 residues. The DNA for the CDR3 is TGCGCCAGCAGCTTAGAAGCGCCGGAAGATACGCAGTATTTT. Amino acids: CASSLEAPEDTQYF.

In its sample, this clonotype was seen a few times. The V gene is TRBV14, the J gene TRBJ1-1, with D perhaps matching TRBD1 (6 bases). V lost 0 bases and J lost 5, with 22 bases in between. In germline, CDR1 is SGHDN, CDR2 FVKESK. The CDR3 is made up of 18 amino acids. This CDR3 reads CASSQDHRTGLNGTEAFF. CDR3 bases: TGTGCCAGCAGCCAAGATCACCGTACAGGGTTGAATGGGACTGAAGCTTTCTTT.

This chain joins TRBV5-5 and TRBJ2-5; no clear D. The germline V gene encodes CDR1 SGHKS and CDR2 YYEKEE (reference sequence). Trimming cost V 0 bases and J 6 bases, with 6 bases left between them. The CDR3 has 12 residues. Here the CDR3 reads CASSLVSQTQYF. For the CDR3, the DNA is TGTGCCAGCAGCTTGGTCAGCCAGACCCAGTACTTC.

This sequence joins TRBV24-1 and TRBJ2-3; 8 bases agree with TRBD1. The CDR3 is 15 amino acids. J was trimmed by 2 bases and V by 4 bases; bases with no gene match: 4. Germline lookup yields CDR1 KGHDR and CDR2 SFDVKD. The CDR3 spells CATSDPGQVTDTQYF. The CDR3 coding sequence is TGTGCCACCAGTGACCCGGGACAGGTCACAGATACGCAGTATTTT.

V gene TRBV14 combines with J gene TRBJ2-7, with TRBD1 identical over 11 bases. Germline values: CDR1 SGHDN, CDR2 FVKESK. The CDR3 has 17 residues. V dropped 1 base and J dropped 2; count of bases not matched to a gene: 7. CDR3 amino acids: CASSQAGGQGVPYEQYF. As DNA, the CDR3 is TGTGCCAGCAGCCAAGCAGGGGGACAGGGGGTCCCCTACGAGCAGTACTTC.

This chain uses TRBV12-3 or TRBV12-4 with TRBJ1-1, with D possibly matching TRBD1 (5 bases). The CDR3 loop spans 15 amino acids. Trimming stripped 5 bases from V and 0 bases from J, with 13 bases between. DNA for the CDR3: TGTGCCAGCAGTAAGCCGGGGGTCATGAACACTGAAGCTTTCTTT. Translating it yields CASSKPGVMNTEAFF.

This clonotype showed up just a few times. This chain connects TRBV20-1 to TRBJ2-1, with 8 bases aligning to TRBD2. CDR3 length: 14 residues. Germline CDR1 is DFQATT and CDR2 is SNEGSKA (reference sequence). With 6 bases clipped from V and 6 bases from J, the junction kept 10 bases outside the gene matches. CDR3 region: CSALWAGGSNEQFF. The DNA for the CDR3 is TGCAGTGCGCTCTGGGCGGGAGGTTCCAATGAGCAGTTCTTC.

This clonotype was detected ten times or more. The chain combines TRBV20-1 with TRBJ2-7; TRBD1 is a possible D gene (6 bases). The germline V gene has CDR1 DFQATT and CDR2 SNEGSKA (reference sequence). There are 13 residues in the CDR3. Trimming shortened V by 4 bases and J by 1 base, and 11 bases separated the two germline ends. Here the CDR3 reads CSAMDSLSYEQYF. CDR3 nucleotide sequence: TGCAGTGCTATGGACAGTCTGTCCTACGAGCAGTACTTC.

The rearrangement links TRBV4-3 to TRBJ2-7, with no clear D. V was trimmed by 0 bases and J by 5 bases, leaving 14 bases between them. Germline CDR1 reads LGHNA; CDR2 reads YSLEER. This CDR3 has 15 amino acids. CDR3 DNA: TGCGCCAGCAGCCAAGATGGGTCGGTTTTCGACGAGCAGTACTTC. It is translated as CASSQDGSVFDEQYF.

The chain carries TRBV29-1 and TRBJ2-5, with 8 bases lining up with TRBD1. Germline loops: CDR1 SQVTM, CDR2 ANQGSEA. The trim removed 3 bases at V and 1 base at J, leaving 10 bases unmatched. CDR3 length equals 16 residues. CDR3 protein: CSVDSFGQGPQETQYF. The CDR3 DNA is TGCAGCGTTGATAGCTTCGGACAGGGCCCCCAAGAGACCCAGTACTTC.

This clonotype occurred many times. For the CDR3, the DNA is TGTGCCAGCAGTTTCTCGGACTCCCTCCGGCAGTTCTTC. This translates into CASSFSDSLRQFF. V gene TRBV12-3 or TRBV12-4 combines with J gene TRBJ2-1; D might be TRBD2 (5 bases). CDR3 length: 13 residues. The V end was cut by 3 bases, the J end by 12 bases, with 15 bases between.

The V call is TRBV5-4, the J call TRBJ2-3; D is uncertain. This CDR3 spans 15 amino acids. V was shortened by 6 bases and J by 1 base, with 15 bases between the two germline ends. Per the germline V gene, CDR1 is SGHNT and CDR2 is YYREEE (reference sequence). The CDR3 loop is CASTRSDPGTDTQYF. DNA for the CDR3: TGTGCCAGCACCCGATCGGACCCCGGCACAGATACGCAGTATTTT.

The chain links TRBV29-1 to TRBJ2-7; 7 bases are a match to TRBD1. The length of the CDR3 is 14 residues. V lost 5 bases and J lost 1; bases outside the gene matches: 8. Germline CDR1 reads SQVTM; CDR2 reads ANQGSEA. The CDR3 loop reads CSVFDRALSYEQYF. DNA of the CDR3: TGCAGCGTTTTCGACAGGGCGCTTTCCTACGAGCAGTACTTC.

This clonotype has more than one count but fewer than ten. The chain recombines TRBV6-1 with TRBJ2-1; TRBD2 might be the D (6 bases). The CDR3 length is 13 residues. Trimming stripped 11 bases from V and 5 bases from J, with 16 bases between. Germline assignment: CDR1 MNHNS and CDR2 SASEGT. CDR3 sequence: CAARLAGNNEQFF. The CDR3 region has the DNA TGTGCCGCCCGGCTCGCGGGGAACAATGAGCAGTTCTTC.

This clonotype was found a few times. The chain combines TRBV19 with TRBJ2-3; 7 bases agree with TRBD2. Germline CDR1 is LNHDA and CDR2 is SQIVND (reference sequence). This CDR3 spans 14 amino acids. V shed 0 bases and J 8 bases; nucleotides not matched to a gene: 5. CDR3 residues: CASSIESGAGTQYF. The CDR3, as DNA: TGTGCCAGTAGTATAGAGAGCGGGGCCGGTACGCAGTATTTT.

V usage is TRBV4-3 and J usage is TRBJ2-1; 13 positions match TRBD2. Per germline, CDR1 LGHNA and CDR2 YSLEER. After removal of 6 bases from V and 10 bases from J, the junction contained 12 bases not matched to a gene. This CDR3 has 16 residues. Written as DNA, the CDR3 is TGCGCCAGCAGTCTACTAGCGGGAGGGCCGAGGCGGGAGCAGTTCTTC. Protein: CASSLLAGGPRREQFF.

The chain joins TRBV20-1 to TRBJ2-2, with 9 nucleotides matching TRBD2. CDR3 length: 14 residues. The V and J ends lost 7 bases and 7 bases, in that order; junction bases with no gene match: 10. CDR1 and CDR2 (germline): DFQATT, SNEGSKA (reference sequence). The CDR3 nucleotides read TGCAGTGTCCCGAGCGGGGGGCGAGGCGGGGAGCTGTTTTTT. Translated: CSVPSGGRGGELFF.

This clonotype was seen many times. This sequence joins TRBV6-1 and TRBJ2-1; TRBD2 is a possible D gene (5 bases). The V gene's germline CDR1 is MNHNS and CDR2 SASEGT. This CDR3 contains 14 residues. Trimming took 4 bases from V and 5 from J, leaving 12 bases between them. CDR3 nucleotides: TGTGCCAGCAGTGCCGCACTAGGGAACAATGAGCAGTTCTTC. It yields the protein CASSAALGNNEQFF.

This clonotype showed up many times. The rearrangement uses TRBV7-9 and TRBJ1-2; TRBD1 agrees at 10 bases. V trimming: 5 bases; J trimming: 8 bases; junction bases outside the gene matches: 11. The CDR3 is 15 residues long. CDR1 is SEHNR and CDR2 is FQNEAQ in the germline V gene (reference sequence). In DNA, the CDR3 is TGTGCCAGCAGCCCGCCGGGACAGGGGTTTATAGGCTACACCTTC. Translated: CASSPPGQGFIGYTF.

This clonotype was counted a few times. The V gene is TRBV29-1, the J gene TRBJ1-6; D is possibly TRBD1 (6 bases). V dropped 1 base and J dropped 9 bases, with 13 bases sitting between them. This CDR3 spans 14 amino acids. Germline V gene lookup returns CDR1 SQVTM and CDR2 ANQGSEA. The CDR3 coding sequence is TGCAGCGTTGAAGCAGGGGATCTGACTTCACCCCTCCACTTT. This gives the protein CSVEAGDLTSPLHF.

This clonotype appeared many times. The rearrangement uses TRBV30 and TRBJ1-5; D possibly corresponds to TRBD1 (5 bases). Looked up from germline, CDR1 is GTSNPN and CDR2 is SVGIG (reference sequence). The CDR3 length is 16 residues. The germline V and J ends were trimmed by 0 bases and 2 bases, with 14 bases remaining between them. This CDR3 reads CAWSVLGGEGNQPQHF. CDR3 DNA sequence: TGTGCCTGGAGTGTACTTGGGGGAGAGGGCAATCAGCCCCAGCATTTT.